The T cell receptor (beta chain) under discussion was sequenced for a study of cytomegalovirus exposure and HLA in healthy donors. Germline CDR1 SGHRS, CDR2 YFSETQ. Trimming at V came to 4 bases and at J to 5 bases, leaving 13 bases not matched to a gene. This CDR3 spans 16 amino acids. Study outcomes and limitations: Later on, an analysis showed TCR association rates differing by HLA locus, with DRB1 the most and HLA-C the fewest.

PCR employed 60 Vbeta and 13 Jbeta primers. Sequencing used immunoSEQ multiplex PCR; TCRdb keeps in-frame clones, though not all of them. This sample has some 98,000 clones; about four fifths occur once, and the top ten carry approximately 11%. Concerning this clone: Its target is unknown.

The TCR originated in a man in his late teens or twenties in good health and CMV-seropositive. The sample was PBMCs. The rearrangement joins TRBV5-1 to TRBJ2-5; 8 bases align to TRBD1. The CDR3 reads CASSLSTGVGSETQYF. Here the CDR3 DNA reads TGCGCCAGCAGCCTCTCGACAGGGGTGGGCTCGGAGACCCAGTACTTC.